The rows below give T cell receptor beta chains drawn from one sample of a study of T cells in Graves' hyperthyroidism and ophthalmopathy. TCRdb analysed the multiplex PCR reads with MiXCR anew, one entry per CDR3 protein. In the table there are approximately 430,000 distinct CDR3 sequences, roughly 14% of which are singletons. Input material: blood. The source of these receptors is a young man with Graves' ophthalmopathy. Each CDR3 is given with its conserved first and last residue. D genes are given only for firm matches. Clone sizes are given selectively: once, few, many, or a class where the clone is expanded.

d_gene	j_gene	v_gene	abundance	CDR3nt	CDR3aa
-	TRBJ2-2	TRBV19	-	TGTGCCGGTAGTATACGGTACAATGATGTCACCGGGGAGCTGTTTTTT	CAGSIRYNDVTGELFF
TRBD1	TRBJ1-2	TRBV6-1	many	TGTGCCAGCAGACTACGACAGGGCCTCCTTGGCTACACCTTC	CASRLRQGLLGYTF
-	TRBJ1-1	TRBV7-8	many	TGTGCCAGCAGCTTAGAGGTGTCGTTGGGCCCTGAAGCTTTCTTT	CASSLEVSLGPEAFF
-	TRBJ2-2	TRBV6-5	-	TGTGCCAGCAGTGACTCGAGCTCCCACACCGGGGAGCTGTTTTTT	CASSDSSSHTGELFF
-	TRBJ1-1	TRBV11-3	many	TGTGCCAGCAGCTATCAGGACAACACTGAAGCTTTCTTT	CASSYQDNTEAFF
-	TRBJ2-2	TRBV5-1	many	TGCGCCAGCAGCTGGCGGACGAACACCGGGGAGCTGTTTTTT	CASSWRTNTGELFF
TRBD1	TRBJ2-1	TRBV10-1	-	TGCGCCAGCAGTGTAACCCAGGGGGCCGATGAGCAGTTCTTC	CASSVTQGADEQFF
TRBD2	TRBJ2-3	TRBV4-2	-	TGTGCCAGCAGCCGCACCCGAGCGGGAGTGTTGGAAGGGGCAGATACGCAGTATTTT	CASSRTRAGVLEGADTQYF
TRBD2	TRBJ2-3	TRBV7-2	many	TGTGCCAGCAGCTCTCTCGGGGGGAGCACAGATACGCAGTATTTT	CASSSLGGSTDTQYF
-	TRBJ2-1	TRBV7-2	many	TGTGCCAGCAGCTTAGCAGGGGGGCACTACAATGAGCAGTTCTTC	CASSLAGGHYNEQFF
-	TRBJ2-2	TRBV12-3/TRBV12-4	many	TGTGCCAGCAGTAGCGGGACACCGAACACCGGGGAGCTGTTTTTT	CASSSGTPNTGELFF
TRBD1	TRBJ1-2	TRBV5-6	few	TGTGCCAGCAGCTATGACAGGGAGAATGACTATGGCTACACCTTC	CASSYDRENDYGYTF
-	TRBJ1-1	TRBV6-1	many	TGTGCCAGTGGAGGATTGAACACTGAAGCTTTCTTT	CASGGLNTEAFF
-	TRBJ1-1	TRBV30	-	TGTGCCTGGGAAGGGAACACTGAAGCTTTCTTT	CAWEGNTEAFF
TRBD2	TRBJ2-5	TRBV5-6	many	TGTGCCAGCAGTGTAGCGGGGGGAATCCAAGAGACCCAGTACTTC	CASSVAGGIQETQYF
-	TRBJ2-1	TRBV19	few	TGTGCCAGTAGTCGATGGGGCGAGCAGTTCTTC	CASSRWGEQFF
-	TRBJ1-1	TRBV5-4	few	TGTGCCAGCAGCTTCCCCGATGGGGGGAACACTGAAGCTTTCTTT	CASSFPDGGNTEAFF
TRBD2	TRBJ2-3	TRBV2	many	TGTGCCAGCAGTGAAGGCGGGAGGGCAGATACGCAGTATTTT	CASSEGGRADTQYF
-	TRBJ1-1	TRBV6-4	few	TGTGCCACCGACCCACCACAGGCGAACACTGAAGCTTTCTTT	CATDPPQANTEAFF
-	TRBJ2-7	TRBV20-1	many	TGCAGTGGACTCAAAGTTCCCTCCTACGAGCAGTACTTC	CSGLKVPSYEQYF
-	TRBJ1-2	TRBV20-1	many	TGCAGTGCTAGAGGGCTGGGCTATGGCTACACCTTC	CSARGLGYGYTF
TRBD1	TRBJ2-2	TRBV2	many	TGTGCCAGCAGTGGGCAGGGGGCCTGGAACACCGGGGAGCTGTTTTTT	CASSGQGAWNTGELFF
-	TRBJ2-7	TRBV7-3	many	TGTGCCAGCAGCTTAGGCACTTACCACGAGCAGTACTTC	CASSLGTYHEQYF
-	TRBJ1-5	TRBV19	few	TGTGCCAGTATAGGCGTATATAACAATCAGCCCCAGCATTTT	CASIGVYNNQPQHF
-	TRBJ2-7	TRBV25-1	-	TGTGCCAGCAGTGTAAACCTTTACGAGCAGTACTTC	CASSVNLYEQYF
TRBD2	TRBJ2-7	TRBV10-3	many	TGTGCCATCAGTGAGTGGCGGGGGGCCTCCTACGAGCAGTACTTC	CAISEWRGASYEQYF
-	TRBJ1-2	TRBV27	-	TGTGCCAGCACCCAGGGACGGATCTATGGCTACACCTTC	CASTQGRIYGYTF
TRBD1	TRBJ1-2	TRBV25-1	-	TGTGCCAGCAGTCCCGGGACAGGGAACACTAACTATGGCTACACCTTC	CASSPGTGNTNYGYTF
TRBD1	TRBJ1-6	TRBV11-2	many	TGTGCCAGCAGCTTAATGCCAGGGGGATATAATTCACCCCTCCACTTT	CASSLMPGGYNSPLHF
TRBD2	TRBJ2-5	TRBV27	few	TGTGCCAGCAGTCCCTGGACTAGCGGGAGTGAGACCCAGTACTTC	CASSPWTSGSETQYF